The 26 T cell receptor beta chains below come from one sample, sequenced in a study of cytomegalovirus exposure and HLA in healthy donors (TCRdb year 2017). The library was built by means of the immunoSEQ multiplex PCR assay. The multiplex PCR relied on a mix of 60 forward primers for TCR Vbeta segments and 13 reverse primers for TCR Jbeta segments. TCRdb stores this immuneACCESS table with in-frame sequences only. Part of the clones is absent; in the studies checked, under half of the shortfall reflects unresolved V genes, and no reason is known for the rest. This sample gives some 120,000 clones in total; about 59% of them show up just once. The ten biggest clones cover less than 9.5% of the sample. The specimen sequenced was PBMCs. Receptors were obtained from a woman between 40 and 55 years old in good health and CMV-seropositive.

This rearrangement joins TRBV4-2 to TRBJ2-7; 8 nucleotides align to TRBD1. Germline V lookup: CDR1 LGHNA, CDR2 YNFKEQ. The CDR3 length is 16 residues. V shed 0 bases and J 3 bases; nucleotides not matched to a gene: 7. The DNA of the CDR3 is TGTGCCAGCAGCCAAGATGGGGGACAGGTTGGCTACGAGCAGTACTTC. It yields the protein CASSQDGGQVGYEQYF.

The chain uses TRBV10-3 and TRBJ2-1; D is ambiguous. From germline, CDR1 is ENHRY and CDR2 SYGVKD. CDR3 length: 15 residues. V lost 7 bases and J lost 2, with 15 bases in between. This CDR3 is CAIKSGGRTYNEQFF. CDR3 nucleotide sequence: TGTGCCATCAAAAGTGGCGGCCGAACCTACAATGAGCAGTTCTTC.

The V gene is TRBV4-3, the J gene TRBJ2-1; 10 nucleotides match TRBD2. CDR3 length: 16 amino acids. With 0 bases clipped from V and 10 bases from J, the junction kept 9 bases outside the gene matches. Germline-derived CDR1 and CDR2 are LGHNA and YSLEER. The CDR3 DNA reads as TGCGCCAGCAGCCAAGAGGTTCGAGCGGGGGGGAGAGAGCAGTTCTTC. Encoded protein: CASSQEVRAGGREQFF.

The chain employs TRBV27 and TRBJ2-3; D unclear. This CDR3 has 17 residues. Germline loops: CDR1 MNHEY, CDR2 SMNVEV (reference sequence). V was clipped by 0 bases and J by 0 bases, with 13 bases between them. CDR3 coding DNA: TGTGCCAGCAGTTTATCGCGAGCCCCTACTAGCACAGATACGCAGTATTTT. As protein: CASSLSRAPTSTDTQYF.

V is TRBV7-9 and J is TRBJ2-7; unclear D gene. Germline CDR1 and CDR2: SEHNR and FQNEAQ (reference sequence). Trimming cost V 0 bases and J 0 bases, with 9 bases left between them. The CDR3 has 15 amino acids. CDR3 nucleotides: TGTGCCAGCAGCTTAGCGCTGACACACTCCTACGAGCAGTACTTC. Its protein is CASSLALTHSYEQYF.

This clone was detected only once. The rearrangement uses TRBV7-2 and TRBJ1-2; D may be TRBD1 (5 bases). V was shortened by 4 bases and J by 1 base, with 10 bases between the two germline ends. The CDR3 has 14 residues. Germline V gene data show CDR1 as SGHTA and CDR2 as FQGNSA. This CDR3 reads CASSSDRNNYGYTF. DNA for the CDR3: TGTGCCAGCAGCTCAGACAGAAATAACTATGGCTACACCTTC.

The gene calls are TRBV28 and TRBJ2-7, with 8 bases lining up with TRBD1. The length of the CDR3 is 15 residues. With 4 bases clipped from V and 4 bases from J, the junction kept 9 bases outside the gene matches. CDR1 MDHEN and CDR2 SYDVKM come from the germline V gene. The CDR3 sequence is CASSSYPDRGYEQYF. The CDR3 region has the DNA TGTGCCAGCAGTTCCTACCCCGACAGGGGTTACGAGCAGTACTTC.

This chain joins TRBV4-1 and TRBJ2-2; possibly TRBD2 for D (5 bases). CDR3 length: 16 amino acids. Germline assignment: CDR1 MGHRA and CDR2 YSYEKL. V lost 4 bases and J 1 base, leaving 13 bases between the germline ends. The CDR3 region has the DNA TGCGCCAGCAGCCCCCTAAGACGGGGGAACACCGGGGAGCTGTTTTTT. Translated: CASSPLRRGNTGELFF.

This clone appeared a few times. The chain couples TRBV29-1 to TRBJ2-1; 9 bases are a match to TRBD1. With 6 bases clipped from V and 6 bases from J, the junction kept 6 bases outside the gene matches. CDR1 is SQVTM and CDR2 is ANQGSEA in the germline V gene. The CDR3 spans 13 residues. This CDR3 reads CSVPGQGGNEQFF. In nucleotides, the CDR3 is TGCAGCGTACCGGGACAGGGCGGCAATGAGCAGTTCTTC.

The chain employs TRBV2 and TRBJ2-7; 7 nucleotides line up with TRBD2. The V gene end was trimmed by 7 bases and the J gene end by 0 bases; junction bases not matched to a gene: 6. CDR1 and CDR2 (germline): SNHLY, FYNNEI. CDR3 length: 14 amino acids. As DNA, the CDR3 is TGTGCCAGCATTCCTAGCGGAAGCTCCTACGAGCAGTACTTC. Encoded protein: CASIPSGSSYEQYF.

In its sample, this clone was seen once. The chain is built from TRBV19 and TRBJ2-1; D might be TRBD2 (5 bases). The V gene lost 1 base and the J gene lost 8 bases, with 15 bases spanning the gap. Germline CDR1 and CDR2: LNHDA and SQIVND (reference sequence). The CDR3 runs to 15 residues. CDR3 in amino acids: CASSIGETVTDEQFF. CDR3 nucleotide sequence: TGTGCCAGTAGTATAGGGGAGACCGTCACCGATGAGCAGTTCTTC. The entire variable domain, with the rest obtained from reference TRBV19 and TRBJ2-1, is as follows: DGGITQSPKYLFRKEGQNVTLSCEQNLNHDAMYWYRQDPGQGLRLIYYSQIVNDFQKGDIAEGYSVSREKKESFPLTVTSAQKNPTAFYLCASSIGETVTDEQFFGPGTRLTVL.

The genes are TRBV18 and TRBJ2-1; 9 bases agree with TRBD1. V trimming: 3 bases; J trimming: 7 bases; junction bases outside the gene matches: 1. This CDR3 has 13 residues. CDR1 and CDR2 from the germline V gene are KGHSH and LQKENI. Here the CDR3 reads CASSPGQGNEQFF. DNA of the CDR3: TGTGCCAGCTCACCGGGACAGGGTAATGAGCAGTTCTTC. Filled out from reference TRBV18 and TRBJ2-1, the complete variable domain reads NAGVMQNPRHLVRRRGQEARLRCSPMKGHSHVYWYRQLPEEGLKFMVYLQKENIIDESGMPKERFSAEFPKEGPSILRIQQVVRGDSAAYFCASSPGQGNEQFFGPGTRLTVL.

The rearrangement joins TRBV10-3 to TRBJ2-1; 9 bases match TRBD2. In germline, CDR1 is ENHRY, CDR2 SYGVKD. Trimming took 4 bases from V and 3 from J; bases not matched to a gene: 7. The CDR3 extends over 16 amino acids. This chain's CDR3 is CAISVGREGFYNEQFF. The CDR3 nucleotides are TGTGCCATCAGTGTAGGGCGGGAGGGTTTCTACAATGAGCAGTTCTTC.

This clone turned up a few times. The chain combines TRBV5-6 with TRBJ2-7; 10 bases match TRBD2. Germline lookup yields CDR1 SGHDT and CDR2 YYEEEE. Germline trimming cut 6 bases from V and 4 bases from J; bases unmatched to any gene: 16. This CDR3 is 17 amino acids long. CDR3 DNA: TGTGCCAGCACCCCAGCGGCTAGCGGGAGTCTCACGTACGAGCAGTACTTC. This gives the protein CASTPAASGSLTYEQYF.

This clone was observed a handful of times. The chain has TRBV5-4 and TRBJ2-7; 9 bases are shared with TRBD1. V dropped 3 bases and J dropped 4; count of bases not matched to a gene: 5. The germline V gene encodes CDR1 SGHNT and CDR2 YYREEE (reference sequence). The length of the CDR3 is 14 residues. The DNA of the CDR3 is TGTGCCAGCAGCTGGGGACAGGGCACGTACGAGCAGTACTTC. This sequence encodes CASSWGQGTYEQYF.

This clone was seen just once. This chain links TRBV7-9 with TRBJ2-7; D may be TRBD1 (6 bases). Germline CDR1 SEHNR, CDR2 FQNEAQ (reference sequence). CDR3 length: 14 residues. Trimming removed 2 bases at V and 1 base at J, with 9 bases between. The CDR3 sequence: CASSLRTGSYEQYF. As DNA, the CDR3 is TGTGCCAGCAGCTTACGAACAGGGTCCTACGAGCAGTACTTC.

The V call is TRBV11-3, the J call TRBJ2-5; the D is unclear. Per the germline V gene, CDR1 is SGHNT and CDR2 is YENEEA. The CDR3 extends over 14 amino acids. The V end lost 5 bases, the J end lost 4 bases, and 14 bases lay between the germline ends. The chain's CDR3 is CASSAYGGGETQYF. As DNA, the CDR3 is TGTGCCAGCAGCGCTTACGGCGGTGGAGAGACCCAGTACTTC.

This chain joins TRBV6-6 and TRBJ2-7; D perhaps matches TRBD1 (5 bases). From germline, CDR1 is MNHNY and CDR2 SVGAGI (reference sequence). With 2 bases removed from V and 4 bases from J, the gap between germline ends came to 9 bases. The CDR3 spans 13 residues. The CDR3 region has the DNA TGTGCCAGCAGTTACGACAGCGTATACGAGCAGTACTTC. It codes for CASSYDSVYEQYF.

The rearrangement joins TRBV14 to TRBJ2-5; maybe TRBD2 (6 bases). The J call could be wrong; TRBJ2-7 is a better fit for the DNA end. CDR1 and CDR2 (germline): SGHDN, FVKESK. This CDR3 has 18 residues. The CDR3 reads CASSQDWWTQGGSYEQYF. The CDR3 DNA sequence: TGTGCCAGCAGCCAAGATTGGTGGACTCAGGGAGGATCCTACGAGCAGTACTTC.

This chain joins TRBV18 and TRBJ1-1; D perhaps matches TRBD1 (6 bases). Germline CDR1 KGHSH, CDR2 LQKENI. This CDR3 region has 15 residues. The V end lost 6 bases, the J end lost 0 bases, and 14 bases lay between the germline ends. The CDR3: CASSPAQGMNTEAFF. Written as DNA, the CDR3 is TGTGCCAGCTCCCCTGCGCAGGGGATGAACACTGAAGCTTTCTTT. Supplemented by reference TRBV18 and TRBJ1-1, the full variable domain reads NAGVMQNPRHLVRRRGQEARLRCSPMKGHSHVYWYRQLPEEGLKFMVYLQKENIIDESGMPKERFSAEFPKEGPSILRIQQVVRGDSAAYFCASSPAQGMNTEAFFGQGTRLTVV.

This chain links TRBV18 with TRBJ2-7, with D perhaps matching TRBD1 (6 bases). CDR3 length: 14 residues. Germline loops: CDR1 KGHSH, CDR2 LQKENI. V lost 3 bases and J lost 7, with 16 bases in between. The CDR3 is CASSPIGGVGEQYF. DNA for the CDR3: TGTGCCAGCTCACCGATAGGGGGAGTTGGAGAGCAGTACTTC.

This chain links TRBV5-1 with TRBJ2-2; the match to TRBD1 covers 8 bases. The CDR3 sequence is 16 residues long. V gave up 1 base and J gave up 2 bases; unmatched junction bases: 4. Germline CDR1 reads SGHRS; CDR2 reads YFSETQ. CDR3 nucleotides: TGCGCCAGCAGCTTGTATGGACAGGGCAACACCGGGGAGCTGTTTTTT. This gives the protein CASSLYGQGNTGELFF.

Note on this clone: The junction and the germline gene differ at one end; a read error may be behind it. The chain combines TRBV7-9 with TRBJ1-1; tentative D call: TRBD1 (5 bases). Germline CDR1 reads SEHNR; CDR2 reads FQNEAQ (reference sequence). The CDR3 runs to 13 residues. CDR3 nucleotides: TGTGCCAGCAGTTTAGTACAGGACACTGAAGCTTTCTTT. This sequence encodes CASSLVQDTEAFF.

This clone was seen only a few times. This chain joins TRBV18 and TRBJ2-1; D possibly corresponds to TRBD2 (6 bases). The CDR3 loop spans 17 amino acids. The germline CDR1 and CDR2 sequences are KGHSH and LQKENI. With 6 bases removed from V and 0 bases from J, the gap between germline ends came to 18 bases. The CDR3 DNA reads TGTGCCAGCTCCCGGCGGGGAGCGGCCAGCTCCTACAATGAGCAGTTCTTC. It yields the protein CASSRRGAASSYNEQFF.

The chain recombines TRBV4-3 with TRBJ2-3; 7 bases match TRBD2. Germline V gives CDR1 LGHNA, CDR2 YSLEER. The CDR3 consists of 14 residues. V was pared by 3 bases and J by 5 bases, with 5 bases of the junction left unmatched. The CDR3 loop is CASSQGLAVDTQYF. CDR3 DNA: TGCGCCAGCAGCCAGGGGCTAGCGGTAGATACGCAGTATTTT.

This sequence joins TRBV5-1 and TRBJ1-1; the match to TRBD1 covers 8 bases. CDR3 length: 13 residues. The V gene's germline CDR1 is SGHRS and CDR2 YFSETQ. J gave up 7 bases and V 4 bases, and 6 bases lay outside the gene matches. The CDR3 region is CASSDGQGDEAFF. The CDR3 DNA reads TGCGCCAGCAGCGACGGACAGGGCGATGAAGCTTTCTTT.